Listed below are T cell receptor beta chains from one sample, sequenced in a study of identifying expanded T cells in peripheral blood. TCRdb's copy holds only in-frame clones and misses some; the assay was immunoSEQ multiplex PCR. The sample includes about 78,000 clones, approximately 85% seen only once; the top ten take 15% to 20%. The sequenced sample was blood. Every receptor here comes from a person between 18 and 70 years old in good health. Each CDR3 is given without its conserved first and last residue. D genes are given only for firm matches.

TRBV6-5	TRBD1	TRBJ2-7	ASSYSPTGASYEQY
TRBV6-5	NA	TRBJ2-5	ASSYGGTQY
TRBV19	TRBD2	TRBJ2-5	ASSMKFGTSGGIWETQY
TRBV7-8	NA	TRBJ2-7	ASSLAFSLGGASSYEQY
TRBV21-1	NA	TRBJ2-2	ASHLTSRTGELF
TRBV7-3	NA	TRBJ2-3	ASSLTGAPDTQY
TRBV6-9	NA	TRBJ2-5	ASSYRGTAQETQY
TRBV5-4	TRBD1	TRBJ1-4	ASSIQGTGGEKLF
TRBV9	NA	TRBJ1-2	ASSLLTGHGYT
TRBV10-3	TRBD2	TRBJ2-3	AITAGDTQY
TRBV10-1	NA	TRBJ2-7	ASRRTWPGRYEQY
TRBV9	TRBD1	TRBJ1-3	ASSVSGTEGNTIY
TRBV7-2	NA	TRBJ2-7	ASSPSYEQY
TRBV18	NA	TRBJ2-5	ASSPGNEWGETQY
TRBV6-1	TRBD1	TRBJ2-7	ASSLGGSTGEQY
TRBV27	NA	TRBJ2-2	ASSFGLRTGELF
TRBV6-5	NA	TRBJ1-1	ASSLQGGTEAF
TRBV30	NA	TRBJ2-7	AWSYRALIDEQY
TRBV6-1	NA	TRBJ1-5	ASSGLTGRNQPQH
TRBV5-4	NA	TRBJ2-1	ASSLVGGPYNEQF
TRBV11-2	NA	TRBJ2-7	ASSLEGFLSHEQY
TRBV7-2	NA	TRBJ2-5	ASSLDVPGSQY
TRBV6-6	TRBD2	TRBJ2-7	ASGAGAYEQY
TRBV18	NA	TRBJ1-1	ASSPNPNTEAF
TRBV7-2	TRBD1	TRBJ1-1	ASSLVAGGNTEAF
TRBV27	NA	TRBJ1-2	ASSLGRNYGYT
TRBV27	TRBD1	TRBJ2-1	ASSPGQGDNEQF
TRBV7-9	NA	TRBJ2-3	ATSGRLGSTDTQY
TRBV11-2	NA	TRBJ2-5	ASSGPETQY
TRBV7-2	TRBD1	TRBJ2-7	ASSRTGGDEQY
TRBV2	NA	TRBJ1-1	ASSLSGTLRTEAF
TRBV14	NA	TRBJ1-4	ASSQDQGAGEKLF
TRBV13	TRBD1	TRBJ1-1	ASSTGQGGSTEAF
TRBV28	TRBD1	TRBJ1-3	ATTGRRGNTIY
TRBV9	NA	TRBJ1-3	ASSVGAAGGNTIY
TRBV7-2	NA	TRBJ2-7	ASSPPTGTYEQY
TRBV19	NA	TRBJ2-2	ASSIVRGAITGELF
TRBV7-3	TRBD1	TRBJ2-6	ASSPGGSGANVLT
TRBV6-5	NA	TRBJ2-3	ASSRFSSSTDTQY
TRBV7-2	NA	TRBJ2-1	ASSLNMRTDFNEQF
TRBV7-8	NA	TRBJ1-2	ASSLYSNYGYT
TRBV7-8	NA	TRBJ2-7	ASSLPGTQYEQY
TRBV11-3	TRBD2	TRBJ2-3	ASKAGVSDTQY
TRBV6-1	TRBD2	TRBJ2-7	ASSLAGLAGASY
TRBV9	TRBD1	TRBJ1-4	ASSVERGLNEKLF
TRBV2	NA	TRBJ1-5	ASTQEAASNQPQH
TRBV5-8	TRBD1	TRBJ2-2	ASSSIDRVDTGELF
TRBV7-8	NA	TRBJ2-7	ASTQASYEQY
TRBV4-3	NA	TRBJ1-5	ASSQDVGGRQPQH
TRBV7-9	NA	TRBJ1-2	ASSLSGASLGGYT
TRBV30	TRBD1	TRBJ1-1	AWSSGGQGPPVAF
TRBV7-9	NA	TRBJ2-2	ASSTRVSGELF
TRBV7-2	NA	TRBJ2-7	ASSLVGVMVGEQY
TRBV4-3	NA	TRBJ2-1	ASSQVRSWVHEQF
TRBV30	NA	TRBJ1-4	AWSVGTRTGKLF
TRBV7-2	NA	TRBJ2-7	ASSLVGVPRAHNGEQY